This T cell receptor beta chain was observed in a study of cytomegalovirus exposure and HLA in healthy donors (dated by TCRdb to 2016 to 2017). A note on the overall study: An earlier analysis of around 600 of the donors reported more than 250 Gb of sequence data and 100 million to 140 million unique TCR beta sequences from some 180 million T cells. The study profiled the T cell repertoires of under 850 subjects by immunosequencing and related them to cytomegalovirus serostatus. All discovery cohort repertoires had been generated on a single sequencing platform. The later analysis used no new phenotypic data to find candidate immune exposures, relying instead on TCR beta sequences and their occurrence across donors. Across about 380 genotyped donors of the cohort, an average of approximately 200,000 unique TCR beta nucleotide sequences per donor were sequenced, and approximately 17% of those sequences were non-productive. A later analysis re-examined previously published TCR beta repertoires from roughly 720 donors and added high-resolution HLA genotyping to investigate patterns of TCR occurrence. To predict cytomegalovirus infection status, the study combined high-throughput TCR immunosequencing, statistical association of individual TCRs with disease status, and machine learning. The number of typed donors differed by locus: about 629-640 for A, B, C, DRB1 and DQB1; 500 to 550 for DQA1; 606 for DPA1; and 400 to 480 for DPB1. An early release covering about 600 HLA-typed donors comprised roughly 300 gigabases of sequencing data and roughly 85 million unique TCR sequences. In a later genetic analysis, genome-wide SNP genotypes for 398 of the 666 donors were used, and that subset was treated as a discovery cohort. An earlier analysis of several hundred of the donors used high-throughput TCR beta sequencing to judge whether each TCR beta V gene segment behaved as functional or pseudogenic. Roughly five DR-DQ haplotypes were treated as single units for association and clustering because of strong linkage in the cohort. Among the roughly 390 genotyped donors, around 81% belonged to the genetic ancestry cluster associated with self-reported Caucasian donors. Besides the first cohort of around 670 subjects, a separate validation cohort made up of 95 to 150 different subjects was used. The study aimed to test whether signatures of past pathogen exposure could be identified by cataloging public T cell receptors. Donor age, sex, ethnicity and CMV serostatus were compiled together with the repertoire data. HLA typing included class I and class II loci at four-digit resolution. What the work shows at the level of the full study, not this receptor alone: Only TCR beta chains were sequenced in this cohort, and the absence of alpha or paired-chain data limited detectable features. Most CMV-associated TCR beta chains appeared to be HLA-restricted in a later analysis, and the HLA associations seemed to be driven largely by CMV exposure. Three of the identified cytomegalovirus-associated TCR beta chains were confirmed in vitro to be specific for cytomegalovirus antigens. Linkage disequilibrium might explain the correlated functional status among segregating V segments, but an unknown experimental factor could not be ruled out. Broadly in line with IMGT annotations, most TCR beta V segments showed up in productive rearrangements about 87% or about 30% of the time in an earlier analysis of 587 of the donors. In a later analysis, the rate of TCR association differed among HLA loci, with DRB1 alleles having the most associated TCRs and HLA-C alleles having the fewest. Roughly uniform sequencing depth across donors was assumed in presence/absence analyses, although this assumption may not hold. A cluster of highly shared sequence variants was judged likely to represent a technical artifact of the sequencing pipeline. Several of the top co-occurrence clusters appeared to be linked to parvovirus B19, influenza, CMV and Epstein-Barr virus, according to a later analysis. In a later analysis, around 15,000 TCR beta sequences were associated with specific HLA alleles at a false discovery rate of 0.05. A total of some 180 TCR beta chains were listed by the study as associated with cytomegalovirus. Compared with the roughly 720-donor mean, donors in an Asian-associated ancestry cluster had fewer N-insertions in productive TCRs, according to a later genetic analysis. A further reported finding was that TCR beta sequences accurately predicted the HLA-A and HLA-B alleles for most subjects in the first cohort. Most TCR sequences were seen in very few donors, while some public TCRs were found in many individuals. A later analysis found that HLA-associated TCR beta chains were more clonally expanded and had lower generation probabilities than equally common non-associated chains. Because counts were too low, some 17 rarely observed V segments, including chromosome 9 orphons, were left out of the earlier analysis of approximately 500 of the donors. When HLA alleles, especially DR and DQ, strongly co-occurred, attributing TCR associations to individual alleles was difficult. Some IMGT-functional V segments, including TRBV6-2 and TRBV6-3, could not be told apart with the 87-base-pair reads, so those segments were excluded. It was suggested by the authors that the approach could potentially be generalized to other disease states and immunological phenotypes. A later genetic analysis associated a missense DCLRE1C variant with V-gene and J-gene trimming of TCR beta chains, and an independent cohort replicated the association. Because HLA typing was unavailable for some donors at each locus, only the typed subset was used in association tests. The classifier was reported to diagnose cytomegalovirus status with high specificity and sensitivity in both the original and validation cohorts. The only immune exposure information available for the cohort was CMV serostatus.

The method was the immunoSEQ multiplex PCR assay. For the multiplex PCR, a mixture combining 60 forward primers for TCR Vbeta segments and 13 reverse primers for TCR Jbeta segments was used. The CDR3 region of rearranged TCR beta genes was amplified from genomic DNA by a multiplex PCR assay. On the Illumina HiSeq System, the amplified TCR beta libraries were sequenced as 87-base-pair reads. In the original analysis: A later analysis counted around 72 million unique TCR beta chains across the 670 or so repertoires, and approximately 11 million of these chains were shared by at least two donors. Raw reads were error-corrected and collapsed into unique sequences by a nearest-neighbor algorithm in which closely related sequences were merged to remove PCR and sequencing errors. To assign V, D and J gene segments, CDR3 sequences were aligned to IMGT reference sequences. Each retained sequence needed at least a six-nucleotide match to both a V gene segment and a J gene segment. Rearrangements were called productive when the CDR3 lacked stop codons and stayed in frame with V and J; all others were non-productive. Following IMGT convention, CDR3 was defined as the stretch from the second conserved V-encoded cysteine to the conserved J-encoded phenylalanine. Sequences without an unambiguous match to a single V gene segment were excluded from the earlier analysis of about 630 of the donors. In an earlier analysis of roughly 600 of the donors, a V segment was called functional when productive rearrangements were above 56.7%, and segregating when the standard deviation between donors exceeded 5%. A statistical classification framework was built for diagnosing cytomegalovirus status from the catalog of TCR beta chain sequences. In a later analysis, V and J genes were assigned by comparing TCR nucleotide sequences against IMGT/GENE-DB human TR gene sequences. Using the TCRdist pipeline, a later analysis assigned CDR3 sequences along with most-parsimonious VDJ recombination scenarios. In a later analysis, each TCR beta chain was defined by its CDR3 amino acid sequence together with its V-gene family, and reads lacking a unique V-gene family were excluded. As a way to deal with suspected cross-contamination and a sequencing artifact, a later analysis dropped approximately 570 nucleotide sequences that were highly shared and had low generation probability. A later analysis calculated a clonal expansion index for each public chain from normalized within-repertoire ranks of inferred template counts. A later analysis computed generation probabilities with a VDJ recombination model fitted to out-of-frame rearrangements, and checked the results against IGoR. In a later analysis, TCR-TCR, TCR-HLA and TCR-CMV co-occurrence was scored with hypergeometric tests, and a repertoire-size bias correction was applied to TCR pairs. To estimate false discovery rates, a later analysis permuted the HLA or CMV assignments 20 times. In a later analysis, co-occurring TCRs were grouped using DBSCAN, with TCRdist sequence similarity added in when clustering inside HLA-allele-positive subsets. Co-occurrence clustering excluded repertoires with fewer than 30,000 or more than 120,000 public chains, plus five with anomalous nucleotide sharing. Drawn from immuneACCESS, this table holds only the in-frame rearrangements with V and J called that TCRdb kept. Clones are partly lost; checked studies trace under half to an unresolved V gene and leave the rest unexplained. V and J calls plus clone size are reproduced from that table; the DNA served to infer D and trimming. The sample table records roughly 150,000 clones; approximately 70% of these occur just once. Approximately 1.6% of the sample belongs to the ten largest clones.

The cohort comprised 666 healthy bone marrow donors. All cohort members were sampled while nominally healthy, although unrecorded immune exposures were likely present. CMV serostatus was positive for 289 and negative for about half of the roughly 700 cohort members, and was not recorded for this donor. Each donor provided a peripheral blood sample, and peripheral blood mononuclear cells were used for TCR beta sequencing. Genomic DNA was extracted from the blood cell samples with the Qiagen DNeasy Blood Extraction Kit. In the case of this clone: Its antigen is currently not known. There are no base qualities to consult, and no much larger clone falls within one base.

The germline V gene sets CDR1 to SGHDN and CDR2 to FVKESK. The trim is 3 bases for V and 0 bases for J, with a gap of 9 bases between the germline ends. Counted from cysteine to phenylalanine, this CDR3 has 14 amino acids. Left in the record is the CDR3 DNA by itself, 42 bases read in frame from the first base. Input material: PBMCs. The receptor comes from a human donor in good health. The chain is assembled from TRBV14 and TRBJ2-7; possibly the D gene is TRBD1, per 6 matching bases. This receptor has the CDR3 CASSHWDNSYEQYF. In nucleotide form, the sequence is TGTGCCAGCAGCCACTGGGACAACTCCTACGAGCAGTACTTC.